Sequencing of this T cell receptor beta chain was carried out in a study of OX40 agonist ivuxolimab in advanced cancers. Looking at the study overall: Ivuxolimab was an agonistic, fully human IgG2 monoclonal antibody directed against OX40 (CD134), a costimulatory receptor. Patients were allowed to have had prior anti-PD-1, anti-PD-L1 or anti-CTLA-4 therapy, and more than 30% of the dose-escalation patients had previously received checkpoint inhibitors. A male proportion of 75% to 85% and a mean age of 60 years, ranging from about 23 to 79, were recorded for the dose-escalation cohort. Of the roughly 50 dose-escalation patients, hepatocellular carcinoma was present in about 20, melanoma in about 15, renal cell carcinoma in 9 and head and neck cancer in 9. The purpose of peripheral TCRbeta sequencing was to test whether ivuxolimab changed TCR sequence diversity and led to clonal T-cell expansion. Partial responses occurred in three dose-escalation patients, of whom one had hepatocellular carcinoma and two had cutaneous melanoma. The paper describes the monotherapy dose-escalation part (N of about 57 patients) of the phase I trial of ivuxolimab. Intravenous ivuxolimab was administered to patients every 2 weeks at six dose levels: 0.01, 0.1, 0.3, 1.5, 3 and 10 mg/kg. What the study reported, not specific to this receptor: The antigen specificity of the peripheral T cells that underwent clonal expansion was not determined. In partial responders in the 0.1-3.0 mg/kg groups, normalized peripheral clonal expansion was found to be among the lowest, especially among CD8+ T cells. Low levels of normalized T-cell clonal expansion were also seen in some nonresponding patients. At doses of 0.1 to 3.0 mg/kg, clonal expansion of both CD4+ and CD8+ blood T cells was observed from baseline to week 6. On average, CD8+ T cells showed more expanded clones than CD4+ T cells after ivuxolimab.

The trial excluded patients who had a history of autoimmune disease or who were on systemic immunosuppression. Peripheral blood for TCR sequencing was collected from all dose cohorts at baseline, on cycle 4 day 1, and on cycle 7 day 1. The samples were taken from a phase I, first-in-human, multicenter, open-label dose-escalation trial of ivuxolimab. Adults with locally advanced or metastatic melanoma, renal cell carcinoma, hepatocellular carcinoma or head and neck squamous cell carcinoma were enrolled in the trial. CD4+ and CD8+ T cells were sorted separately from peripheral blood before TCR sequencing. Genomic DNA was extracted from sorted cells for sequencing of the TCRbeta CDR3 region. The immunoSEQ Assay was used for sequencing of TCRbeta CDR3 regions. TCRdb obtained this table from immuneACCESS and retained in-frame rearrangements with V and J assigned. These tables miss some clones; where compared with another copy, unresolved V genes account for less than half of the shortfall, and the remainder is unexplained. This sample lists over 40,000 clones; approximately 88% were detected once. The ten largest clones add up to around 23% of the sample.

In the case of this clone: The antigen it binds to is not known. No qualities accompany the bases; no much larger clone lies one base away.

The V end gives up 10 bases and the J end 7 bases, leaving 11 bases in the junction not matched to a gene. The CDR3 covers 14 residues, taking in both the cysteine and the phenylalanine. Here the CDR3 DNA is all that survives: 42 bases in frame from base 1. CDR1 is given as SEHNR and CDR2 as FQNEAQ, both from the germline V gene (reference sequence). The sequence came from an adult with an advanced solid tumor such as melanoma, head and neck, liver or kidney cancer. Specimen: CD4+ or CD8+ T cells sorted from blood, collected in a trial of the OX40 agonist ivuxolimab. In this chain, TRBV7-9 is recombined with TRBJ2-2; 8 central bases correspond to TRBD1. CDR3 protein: CATQGALAFGELFF. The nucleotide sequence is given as TGTGCCACTCAGGGGGCGCTTGCCTTCGGGGAGCTGTTTTTT.